The 12 T cell receptor beta chains reported below all come from one sample, sequenced in a study of T cell repertoires in cytomegalovirus infection. A single record per CDR3 protein comes from TCRdb applying MiXCR to the reads. The table records 150,000 to 200,000 distinct CDR3 sequences, about 30% of them present only once. Sequenced sample: PBMCs. The receptors originated from a human donor in good health (CMV status not recorded). Some clones in this sample may be carry-over from other donors' samples.

This clonotype occurred a few times. The chain combines TRBV29-1 with TRBJ1-1, with unresolved D. V was cut by 2 bases and J by 1 base, with 8 bases left in between. The germline gives CDR1 SQVTM, CDR2 ANQGSEA. This CDR3 comprises 13 residues. The CDR3 DNA sequence: TGCAGCGTTGAACGGAATACGAACACTGAAGCTTTCTTT. As protein: CSVERNTNTEAFF.

This clonotype was observed a few times. The chain uses TRBV7-2 and TRBJ2-7, with D uncertain. The ends were cut back, 5 bases at V and 3 bases at J, with 14 bases in the middle. The length of the CDR3 is 14 residues. Germline CDR1 SGHTA, CDR2 FQGNSA. The CDR3 loop reads CASSPTEQSYEQYF. CDR3 nucleotide sequence: TGTGCCAGCAGCCCCACGGAACAGAGCTACGAGCAGTACTTC.

The J gene is TRBJ2-1, the V gene TRBV20-1; TRBD2 matches at 8 bases. The CDR3 loop spans 16 amino acids. Germline V lookup: CDR1 DFQATT, CDR2 SNEGSKA (reference sequence). Trimming cost V 1 base and J 6 bases; bases outside gene matches: 11. The CDR3 region has the DNA TGCAGTGCTAGAGTCCCGGGGGGGCGGGGGTTCAATGAGCAGTTCTTC. Its protein product is CSARVPGGRGFNEQFF.

This clonotype was observed a handful of times. The J gene is TRBJ2-5, the V gene TRBV10-3; 7 bases align to TRBD2. V lost 9 bases and J lost 4; bases outside the gene matches: 8. The CDR3 extends over 13 amino acids. Germline assignment: CDR1 ENHRY and CDR2 SYGVKD. DNA for the CDR3: TGTGCCATTACGGACGGCGGGGGAGAGACCCAGTACTTC. Translating it yields CAITDGGGETQYF.

This rearrangement joins TRBV6-1 to TRBJ1-1; unclear D gene. This CDR3 comprises 12 residues. Germline V gives CDR1 MNHNS, CDR2 SASEGT. The ends were cut back, 1 base at V and 3 bases at J, with 3 bases in the middle. The CDR3 coding sequence is TGTGCCAGCAGTGAAGTTTACACTGAAGCTTTCTTT. Protein sequence: CASSEVYTEAFF.

The chain links TRBV10-3 to TRBJ1-2; a weak D match, TRBD1 (5 bases). The CDR3 consists of 12 residues. CDR1 and CDR2 (germline): ENHRY, SYGVKD. V gave up 6 bases and J gave up 2 bases, with 7 bases separating them. The CDR3 coding sequence is TGTGCCATCAGGAGGGACAACTATGGCTACACCTTC. This encodes CAIRRDNYGYTF.

V usage is TRBV2 and J usage is TRBJ2-2; D might be TRBD2 (5 bases). The CDR3 is 14 residues long. V lost 7 bases and J lost 8, with 17 bases in between. Per the germline V gene, CDR1 is SNHLY and CDR2 is FYNNEI. CDR3 protein: CASTSGLRGGELFF. The CDR3 nucleotides read TGTGCCAGCACCAGCGGACTTCGAGGGGGGGAGCTGTTTTTT.

This clonotype was counted only a few times. The chain employs TRBV18 and TRBJ2-2; D gene uncertain. This CDR3 comprises 15 residues. CDR1 and CDR2 from the germline V gene are KGHSH and LQKENI. V lost 3 bases, J lost 4 bases, and 12 bases lay in between. CDR3 bases: TGTGCCAGCTCACCGCCTGGACGATCCACCGGGGAGCTGTTTTTT. It yields the protein CASSPPGRSTGELFF.

This clonotype was counted at least ten times. The chain joins TRBV7-2 to TRBJ1-5; the match to TRBD1 covers 7 bases. Germline V lookup: CDR1 SGHTA, CDR2 FQGNSA. J lost 0 bases, V lost 5 bases, and 10 bases had no gene match. The CDR3 length is 17 residues. The CDR3 nucleotides are TGTGCCAGCAGCGCCTTATCCGGGACAGATAGCAATCAGCCCCAGCATTTT. Amino acid sequence: CASSALSGTDSNQPQHF.

V gene TRBV29-1 combines with J gene TRBJ1-3; tentative D call: TRBD1 (6 bases). V was pared by 6 bases and J by 1 base, with 13 bases between. This CDR3 comprises 14 residues. In germline, CDR1 is SQVTM, CDR2 ANQGSEA. The CDR3, as DNA: TGCAGCGTCCCACCACAGGGTTCTGGAAACACCATATATTTT. Its protein is CSVPPQGSGNTIYF.

V is TRBV29-1 and J is TRBJ1-1; 12 bases map to TRBD1. The CDR3 contains 14 residues. The ends lost 3 bases at V and 8 bases at J; junction bases unmatched: 7. In germline, CDR1 is SQVTM, CDR2 ANQGSEA. CDR3 sequence (DNA): TGCAGCGTTGAGGGACAGGGGGCGCGGGGGGAAGCTTTCTTT. Translating gives CSVEGQGARGEAFF.

In this sample, this clonotype turned up a few times. The rearrangement links TRBV10-3 to TRBJ2-5, with 7 bases matching TRBD2. This CDR3 has 14 amino acids. J gave up 0 bases and V 6 bases, and 4 bases lay outside the gene matches. The V gene's germline CDR1 is ENHRY and CDR2 SYGVKD. The CDR3 sequence is CAISVGGDQETQYF. Written as DNA, the CDR3 is TGTGCCATCAGCGTGGGGGGGGACCAAGAGACCCAGTACTTC.